The clone carrying this TCR beta chain was found many times. As yet, its antigen is unknown. This entry belongs to a study of T cells after yellow fever vaccination. As TCR cDNA was made by 5'RACE template switching, a universal primer site and UMIs were added. TCRdb independently ran MiXCR on the 5' RACE reads; one entry per CDR3 protein. The sample has some 320,000 distinct CDR3 sequences, around 4.5% seen once. The study, taken as a whole, reports: From the bulk population, abundant clonotypes could contaminate and appear within FACS-sorted repertoires. The CD4 compartment and the CD8 compartment contained a small share of clonotypes in common. Weaker overall, the secondary response nonetheless peaked faster (day 5 versus 15).

Germline V CDR1 and CDR2: SGHRS, YFSETQ. This CDR3 is 14 amino acids long. Trimming removed 0 bases from V and 6 bases from J, with 10 bases in between. The receptor was derived from a man aged 18-30 years who received the YFV17D yellow fever vaccine. The chain uses TRBV5-1 and TRBJ2-4; D is undetermined. This material consisted of PBMCs, taken 15 days after the yellow fever booster vaccination. This CDR3 reads CASSLGTLTNIQYF. The CDR3 nucleotides are TGCGCCAGCAGCTTGGGGACCCTTACAAACATTCAGTACTTC.